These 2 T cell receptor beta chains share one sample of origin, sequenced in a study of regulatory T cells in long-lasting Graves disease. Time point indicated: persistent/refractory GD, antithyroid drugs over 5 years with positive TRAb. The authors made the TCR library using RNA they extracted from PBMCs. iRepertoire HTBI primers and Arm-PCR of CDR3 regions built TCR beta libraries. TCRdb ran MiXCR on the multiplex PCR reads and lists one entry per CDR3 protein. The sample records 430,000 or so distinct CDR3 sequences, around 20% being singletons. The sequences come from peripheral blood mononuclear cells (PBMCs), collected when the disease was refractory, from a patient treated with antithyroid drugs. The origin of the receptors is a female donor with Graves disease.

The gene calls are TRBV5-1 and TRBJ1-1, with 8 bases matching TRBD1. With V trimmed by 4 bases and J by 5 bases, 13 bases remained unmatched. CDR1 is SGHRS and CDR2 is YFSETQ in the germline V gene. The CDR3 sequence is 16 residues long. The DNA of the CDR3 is TGCGCCAGCAGCCTCTCAGACAGGGGTCGGAATACTGAAGCTTTCTTT. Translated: CASSLSDRGRNTEAFF.

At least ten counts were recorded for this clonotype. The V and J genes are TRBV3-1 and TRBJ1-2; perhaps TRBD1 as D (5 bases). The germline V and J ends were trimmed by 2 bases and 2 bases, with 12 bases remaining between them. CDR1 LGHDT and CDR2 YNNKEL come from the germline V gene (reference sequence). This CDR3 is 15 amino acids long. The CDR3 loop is CASSQQGGRNYGYTF. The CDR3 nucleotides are TGTGCCAGCAGCCAACAGGGAGGGAGGAACTATGGCTACACCTTC.